A single sample is the source of the 18 T cell receptor beta chains below, sequenced in a study of CD8+ T cells in alopecia areata. Treatment: oral pan-JAK inhibitor, 5-10 mg twice daily. In each case, RNA was isolated and then reverse transcribed into cDNA as the sequencing template. This table comes from immunoSEQ multiplex PCR, and its TCRdb copy is limited to in-frame clones, with some not included. Seen here are over 150,000 clones, approximately 53% observed once, and the top ten hold 10% to 11%. The input for sequencing was CD8+ T cells sorted from blood, taken at week 24, from a patient treated with tofacitinib. Receptors were obtained from a human donor with alopecia areata.

The gene calls are TRBV5-6 and TRBJ1-2; unclear D gene. The length of the CDR3 is 15 residues. The V gene lost 2 bases and the J gene lost 2 bases, with 13 bases spanning the gap. Germline CDR1 and CDR2: SGHDT and YYEEEE. The CDR3 is CASSFGRTRNYGYTF. The CDR3 DNA is TGTGCCAGCAGCTTTGGACGTACGCGAAACTATGGCTACACCTTC.

This chain uses TRBV2 with TRBJ2-7; no reliable D call. V was trimmed by 0 bases and J by 3 bases, leaving 6 bases between them. The CDR3 spans 13 residues. Germline CDR1 SNHLY, CDR2 FYNNEI. The CDR3 region is CASSEASDYEQYF. The DNA of the CDR3 is TGTGCCAGCAGTGAAGCCTCAGACTACGAGCAGTACTTC.

The chain combines TRBV25-1 with TRBJ1-4; D not resolved. V dropped 6 bases and J dropped 8 bases, with 7 bases sitting between them. This CDR3 is 11 amino acids long. Germline V lookup: CDR1 MGHDK, CDR2 SYGVNS. The CDR3 sequence is CASREAEKLFF. CDR3 coding DNA: TGTGCCAGCAGGGAGGCAGAAAAACTGTTTTTT.

The J gene is TRBJ1-1, the V gene TRBV28; D call uncertain. Germline CDR1 is MDHEN and CDR2 is SYDVKM. The CDR3 runs to 11 residues. The V and J ends lost 3 bases and 7 bases respectively, with 6 bases between them. In DNA, the CDR3 is TGTGCCAGCAGTTTGTTGCTTGAAGCTTTCTTT. This sequence encodes CASSLLLEAFF.

This clone was counted only a few times. The chain is built from TRBV7-9 and TRBJ2-1; D gene ambiguous. The V end was cut by 10 bases, the J end by 8 bases, with 27 bases between. The germline V gene encodes CDR1 SEHNR and CDR2 FQNEAQ (reference sequence). The CDR3 spans 16 residues. CDR3 sequence: CATGHLDPQRGDEQFF. The CDR3 nucleotides read TGTGCCACCGGGCACCTAGATCCGCAGCGCGGCGATGAGCAGTTCTTC.

This clone was picked up a small number of times. The J gene is TRBJ1-1, the V gene TRBV5-5; D is uncertain. CDR1 is SGHKS, CDR2 YYEKEE, per germline (reference sequence). Trimming left V 1 base short and J 1 base short, with 14 bases between. This CDR3 region has 16 residues. Written as DNA, the CDR3 is TGTGCCAGCAGCTTGAGTGGGAGAGAAAGGAACACTGAAGCTTTCTTT. Translation: CASSLSGRERNTEAFF.

This rearrangement joins TRBV27 to TRBJ2-1; 8 positions match TRBD2. Losses at the gene ends were 1 base for V and 3 bases for J; bases not matched to a gene: 5. CDR3 size: 16 residues. Germline CDR1 and CDR2: MNHEY and SMNVEV (reference sequence). The CDR3 reads CASSLYLAGGYNEQFF. CDR3 nucleotides: TGTGCCAGCAGTTTATACTTGGCGGGGGGCTACAATGAGCAGTTCTTC.

The V gene is TRBV15, the J gene TRBJ2-5; 9 nucleotides align to TRBD1. This CDR3 contains 16 residues. Trimming took 4 bases from V and 5 from J; bases not matched to a gene: 11. Germline loops: CDR1 LNHNV, CDR2 YYDKDF (reference sequence). The CDR3 spells CATSIPKTGGGETQYF. CDR3 bases: TGTGCCACCAGCATCCCCAAGACAGGGGGAGGTGAGACCCAGTACTTC.

The chain joins TRBV25-1 to TRBJ1-5; 10 bases line up with TRBD1. Trimming took 8 bases from V and 7 from J; bases not matched to a gene: 2. This CDR3 spans 12 amino acids. In germline, CDR1 is MGHDK, CDR2 SYGVNS. In DNA, the CDR3 is TGTGCCAGCGGACAGGGGGGCCAGCCCCAGCATTTT. It translates to CASGQGGQPQHF.

This clone was counted between two and nine times. The chain links TRBV30 to TRBJ1-5, with D unclear. This CDR3 contains 14 residues. The V gene lost 1 base and the J gene lost 3 bases, with 10 bases spanning the gap. CDR1 GTSNPN and CDR2 SVGIG come from the germline V gene (reference sequence). The CDR3 DNA follows: TGTGCCTGGAGTGCGTCGGGGAACAATCAGCCCCAGCATTTT. Protein: CAWSASGNNQPQHF.

The chain joins TRBV14 to TRBJ2-7; possible D gene TRBD1, 5 bases. Looked up from germline, CDR1 is SGHDN and CDR2 is FVKESK. V was trimmed by 5 bases and J by 7 bases, leaving 12 bases between them. This CDR3 is built from 12 residues. Here the CDR3 reads CASSEMKGEQYF. The DNA for the CDR3 is TGTGCCAGCAGCGAAATGAAGGGGGAGCAGTACTTC.

The V call is TRBV28, the J call TRBJ1-2; tentatively, D is TRBD1 (6 bases). This CDR3 has 14 amino acids. CDR1 is MDHEN, CDR2 SYDVKM, per germline. V lost 4 bases and J 6 bases, leaving 15 bases between the germline ends. CDR3 sequence reads: CASSSRQEGDGYTF. Here the CDR3 DNA reads TGTGCCAGCAGTTCGAGACAGGAAGGGGATGGCTACACCTTC.

The chain uses TRBV7-2 and TRBJ2-5; tentative D call: TRBD2 (5 bases). CDR1 and CDR2 from the germline V gene are SGHTA and FQGNSA. The CDR3 totals 12 residues. V was clipped by 6 bases and J by 5 bases, with 10 bases between them. CDR3 region: CASRLGYETQYF. For the CDR3, the DNA is TGTGCCAGCAGACTAGGGTACGAGACCCAGTACTTC.

The chain recombines TRBV11-2 with TRBJ2-1; the D is unclear. CDR1 is SGHAT and CDR2 is FQNNGV in the germline V gene. V lost 11 bases, J lost 8 bases, and 16 bases lay in between. The CDR3 contains 12 residues. The CDR3 DNA follows: TGTGCCGTCGGTAGGGCCACAGATGAGCAGTTCTTC. Its translation: CAVGRATDEQFF.

CDR3 DNA: TGTGCCAGCACCGATACAGGGGTACGGACAGATACGCAGTATTTT. Residues: CASTDTGVRTDTQYF. The chain is built from TRBV5-6 and TRBJ2-3; 7 bases match TRBD1. CDR3 length equals 15 residues. Germline V gene data show CDR1 as SGHDT and CDR2 as YYEEEE. The V and J ends lost 6 bases and 3 bases, in that order; junction bases with no gene match: 10.

This clone was found a few times. The rearrangement uses TRBV19 and TRBJ2-1; possible D gene TRBD1, 6 bases. Germline CDR1 is LNHDA and CDR2 is SQIVND (reference sequence). With 7 bases removed from V and 7 bases from J, the gap between germline ends came to 11 bases. The CDR3 contains 12 residues. CDR3 sequence: CASTTRGNEQFF. CDR3 coding DNA: TGTGCCAGTACGACCAGGGGTAATGAGCAGTTCTTC.

V usage is TRBV2 and J usage is TRBJ2-2; no firm D call. The CDR3 contains 14 residues. V was pared by 2 bases and J by 1 base, with 5 bases between. Germline V gene lookup returns CDR1 SNHLY and CDR2 FYNNEI. Here the CDR3 DNA reads TGTGCCAGCAGTGAACTACGGAACACCGGGGAGCTGTTTTTT. It encodes CASSELRNTGELFF.

In its sample, this clone was seen a few times. The gene calls are TRBV4-3 and TRBJ2-5, with a tentative D call TRBD2 (5 bases). V lost 0 bases and J lost 2, with 16 bases in between. The CDR3 is 17 residues long. Germline CDR1 LGHNA, CDR2 YSLEER. The CDR3 DNA reads as TGCGCCAGCAGCCAAGATGGGTTGGGAGAGCTACAAGAGACCCAGTACTTC. It specifies CASSQDGLGELQETQYF.